Following are 6 T cell receptor beta chains from one sample sequenced in a study of T-cell reconstitution after alpha-beta-depleted transplantation in children. TCRbeta library preparation incorporated unique molecular identifiers. Each CDR3 protein gets one entry after TCRdb re-called the PCR reads with MiXCR. The sample records 300,000 to 400,000 distinct CDR3 sequences, under 20% being singletons. The source was PBMCs, mostly from graft donor cells, collected 360 days after TCRalphabeta/CD19-depleted stem cell transplant. Every receptor here comes from a male patient aged 2-9 years who had a stem cell transplant for acute lymphoblastic leukemia, so the T cells may come from the graft donor.

The table lists this clonotype with a few counts. The chain couples TRBV7-6 to TRBJ1-2; D not resolved. V dropped 0 bases and J dropped 1 base, with 9 bases sitting between them. Per the germline V gene, CDR1 is SGHVS and CDR2 is FNYEAQ. The length of the CDR3 is 15 residues. CDR3 nucleotides: TGTGCCAGCAGCTTAGCGCCTCGAGTTAACTATGGCTACACCTTC. As protein: CASSLAPRVNYGYTF.

A few counts support this clonotype. V usage is TRBV19 and J usage is TRBJ2-1; D is unclear. The V gene lost 1 base and the J gene lost 9 bases, with 10 bases spanning the gap. The CDR3 is 13 residues long. The germline gives CDR1 LNHDA, CDR2 SQIVND (reference sequence). The CDR3 region has the DNA TGTGCCAGTAGTATAGCCCCACGCGGTGAGCAGTTCTTC. Translation gives CASSIAPRGEQFF.

Only a few counts were recorded for this clonotype. This chain links TRBV7-9 with TRBJ2-3, with D possibly TRBD2 on 5 matching bases. The CDR3 runs 16 residues. Germline V CDR1 and CDR2: SEHNR, FQNEAQ (reference sequence). V was pared by 1 base and J by 1 base, with 12 bases between. CDR3 amino acids: CASSLGAVGGTDTQYF. The CDR3 DNA follows: TGTGCCAGCAGCTTAGGGGCCGTCGGGGGCACAGATACGCAGTATTTT.

The CDR3 nucleotides read TGCGCCAGCAGCCGGGGGGGAGGAATGAACACTGAAGCTTTCTTT. Protein product: CASSRGGGMNTEAFF. J is TRBJ1-1 and V is TRBV4-1, with a weak D call TRBD1 (5 bases). V lost 4 bases, J lost 0 bases, and 12 bases lay in between. This CDR3 is built from 15 residues. Germline CDR1 MGHRA, CDR2 YSYEKL.

CDR3 nucleotides: TGCAGCGTTGCCCTTGAATGGGCTGAAGCTTTCTTT. Translating it yields CSVALEWAEAFF. The rearrangement joins TRBV29-1 to TRBJ1-1; D uncertain. The germline V gene encodes CDR1 SQVTM and CDR2 ANQGSEA. V lost 4 bases and J lost 6, with 12 bases in between. The CDR3 consists of 12 residues.

The chain links TRBV7-8 to TRBJ2-1; D call uncertain. The CDR3 extends over 12 amino acids. Germline CDR1 reads SGHVS; CDR2 reads FQNEAQ. V gave up 7 bases and J gave up 9 bases, with 13 bases separating them. CDR3 sequence (DNA): TGTGCCAGCACCGTTTACGTCGGTGAGCAGTTCTTC. Its translation: CASTVYVGEQFF.